This T cell receptor (beta chain) was retrieved from a study of radiation and T cells in renal cell carcinoma. General study points: In blood, top tumor clones expanded by 2 weeks, shrinking by 4.

About this clone: Its antigen is currently unknown.

The CDR3 loop spans 15 amino acids. Germline trimming cut 2 bases from V and 4 bases from J; bases unmatched to any gene: 7. The germline gives CDR1 SGDLS, CDR2 YYNGEE. Measured with immunoSEQ multiplex PCR; TCRdb has only the in-frame clones, and not every one. The sample has roughly 90,000 clones, over 80% seen once. The time point was: blood 4 weeks post-SBRT, at nephrectomy. Treatment here: 15 Gy SBRT to primary tumor, nephrectomy 4 weeks later. Nephrectomy followed 15 Gy stereotactic body radiation by 4 weeks. Serial blood draws occurred at baseline and 2 and 4 weeks post-SBRT. Clear cell pathology was present in this patient's renal cell carcinoma.

V and J are TRBV9 and TRBJ2-3; TRBD1 matches at 7 bases. This material consisted of blood, taken from a patient whose treatment included radiotherapy and nephrectomy. This TCR was sampled from a man aged 45-65 years with renal cell carcinoma. The CDR3, as DNA: TGTGCCAGCAGCGTCTGGACAGGAATCCCAGATACGCAGTATTTT. Its translation: CASSVWTGIPDTQYF. Based on the CDR3 plus reference TRBV9 and TRBJ2-3, the full variable domain is DSGVTQTPKHLITATGQRVTLRCSPRSGDLSVYWYQQSLDQGLQFLIQYYNGEERAKGNILERFSAQQFPDLHSELNLSSLELGDSALYFCASSVWTGIPDTQYFGPGTRLTVL.